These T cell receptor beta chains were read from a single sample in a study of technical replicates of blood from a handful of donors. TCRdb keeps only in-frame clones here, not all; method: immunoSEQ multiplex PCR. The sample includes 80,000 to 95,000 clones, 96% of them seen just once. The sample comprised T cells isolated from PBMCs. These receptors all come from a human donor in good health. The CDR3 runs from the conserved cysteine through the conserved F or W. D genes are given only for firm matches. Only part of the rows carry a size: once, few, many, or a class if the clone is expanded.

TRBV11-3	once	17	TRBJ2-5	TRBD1	TGTGCCAGCAGTTCCTCCCGGGACAGGGACATTCAAGAGACCCAGTACTTC	CASSSSRDRDIQETQYF
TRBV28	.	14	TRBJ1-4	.	TGTGCCAGCAGTTTTTCAGGGGCTAATGAAAAACTGTTTTTT	CASSFSGANEKLFF
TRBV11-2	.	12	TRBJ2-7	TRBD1	TGTGCCAGCAGCGTACAGGGGTACGAGCAGTACTTC	CASSVQGYEQYF
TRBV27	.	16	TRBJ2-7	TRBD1	TGTGCCAGCAGTCTGCAAACAGGGGGGAAGGGGTACGAGCAGTACTTC	CASSLQTGGKGYEQYF
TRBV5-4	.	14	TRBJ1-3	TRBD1	TGTGCCAGCAGCGACGGACAGGGGCCGGACACCATATATTTT	CASSDGQGPDTIYF
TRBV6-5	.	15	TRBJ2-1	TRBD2	TGTGCCAGCAGTCCTTGGACTAGCTCCTACAATGAGCAGTTCTTC	CASSPWTSSYNEQFF
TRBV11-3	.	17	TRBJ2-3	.	TGTGCCAGCAGCTCTGGGGACGGGGGTCCCCGCACAGATACGCAGTATTTT	CASSSGDGGPRTDTQYF
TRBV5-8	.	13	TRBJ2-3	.	TGTGCCAGCAGCTTGAGGGGGACAGATACGCAGTATTTT	CASSLRGTDTQYF
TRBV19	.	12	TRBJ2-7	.	TGTGCCACCCAAACGGGCTCCTACGAGCAGTACTTC	CATQTGSYEQYF
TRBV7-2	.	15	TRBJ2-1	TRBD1	TGTGCCAGCAGCCTGGACAGGGGGTTTTACAATGAGCAGTTCTTC	CASSLDRGFYNEQFF
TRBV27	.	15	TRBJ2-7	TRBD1	TGTGCCAGCAGTCTAAAACAGGGGTCCCACTACGAGCAGTACTTC	CASSLKQGSHYEQYF
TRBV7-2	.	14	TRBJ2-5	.	TGTGCCAGCAGCTTATCCCGGGGAGTGGAGACCCAGTACTTC	CASSLSRGVETQYF
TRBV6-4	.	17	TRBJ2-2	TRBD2	TGTGCCAGCAGAAAGACAAGGAGCGGGACCAACACCGGGGAGCTGTTTTTT	CASRKTRSGTNTGELFF
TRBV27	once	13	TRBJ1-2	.	TGTGCCAGCAAGGGATCAGGGAACTATGGCTACACCTTC	CASKGSGNYGYTF
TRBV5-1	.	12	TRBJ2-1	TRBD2	TGCGCCAGCACCCTAGCGGGAGAAGCGCAGTTCTTC	CASTLAGEAQFF
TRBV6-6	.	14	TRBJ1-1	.	TGTGCCAGCAGCCTGAAACGTGAGGGCACTGAAGCTTTCTTT	CASSLKREGTEAFF
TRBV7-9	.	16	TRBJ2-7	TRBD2	TGTGCCAGCAGTTCACCGAGACTAGCGGGGTATTACGAGCAGTACTTC	CASSSPRLAGYYEQYF
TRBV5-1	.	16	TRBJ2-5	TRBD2	TGCGCCAGCAGCTTGGAACAGGGGACTAGCGGAGAGACCCAGTACTTC	CASSLEQGTSGETQYF
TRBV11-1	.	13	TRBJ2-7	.	TGTGCCAGCAGCTTCCGGGAGCTATACGAGCAGTACTTC	CASSFRELYEQYF
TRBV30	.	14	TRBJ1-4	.	TGTGCCTGGAGTTTGGCGGAGTTTAATGAAAAACTGTTTTTT	CAWSLAEFNEKLFF
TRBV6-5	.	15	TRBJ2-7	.	TGTGCCAGCAGTTACTCGCCCGGGACAAACTACGAGCAGTACTTC	CASSYSPGTNYEQYF
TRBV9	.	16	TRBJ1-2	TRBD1	TGTGCCAGCAGCTCAAAGGGGACAGGGTACGACTATGGCTACACCTTC	CASSSKGTGYDYGYTF
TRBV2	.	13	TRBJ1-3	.	TGTGCCAGCAGTGAATTCCCCCAAAACACCATATATTTT	CASSEFPQNTIYF
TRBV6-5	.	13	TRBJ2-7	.	TGTGCCAGCAGTCACAGGGCGGCCTACGAGCAGTACTTC	CASSHRAAYEQYF
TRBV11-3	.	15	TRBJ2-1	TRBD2	TGTGCCAGCAGCTTACAAGCGGGGGCCTACAATGAGCAGTTCTTC	CASSLQAGAYNEQFF
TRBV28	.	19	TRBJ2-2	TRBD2	TGTGCCAGCAGTTTCCCCAGGGGTAGCGGGATCGCGAACACCGGGGAGCTGTTTTTT	CASSFPRGSGIANTGELFF